This TCR beta chain was documented in a study of CD39 and CD103 CD8 tumor-infiltrating T cells. V lost 3 bases, J lost 6 bases, and 12 bases stayed unmatched. In germline, CDR1 is SGDLS, CDR2 YYNGEE. The CDR3 sequence is 15 residues long. Turning to this clone: Its antigen remains unidentified.

Study-wide findings and caveats: Compared with DN, SP and blood memory CD8, DP TILs appeared more oligoclonal.

Between roughly 9,000 and 100,000 sorted cells per subset supplied genomic DNA. Only in-frame clones appear in the TCRdb table, and some are missing; sequencing was by immunoSEQ multiplex PCR. The sample holds over 15,000 clones, under 95% seen once. No therapy was ongoing when samples were collected. CCR7 was ignored; memory CD8 cells were sorted as CD8+CD4-CD45RA-. The source is a human donor with head and neck squamous cell carcinoma. V gene TRBV9 combines with J gene TRBJ2-7; 7 bases are shared with TRBD2. Sequencing was carried out using CD8+ T cells sorted from blood. This sample's subset: total memory CD8 T cells (CD45RA-CCR7+/-) from blood or uninvolved lymph node. The CDR3 sequence is CASSASGTSTVEQYF. The CDR3 bases are TGTGCCAGCAGCGCAAGCGGGACCTCCACCGTCGAGCAGTACTTC.